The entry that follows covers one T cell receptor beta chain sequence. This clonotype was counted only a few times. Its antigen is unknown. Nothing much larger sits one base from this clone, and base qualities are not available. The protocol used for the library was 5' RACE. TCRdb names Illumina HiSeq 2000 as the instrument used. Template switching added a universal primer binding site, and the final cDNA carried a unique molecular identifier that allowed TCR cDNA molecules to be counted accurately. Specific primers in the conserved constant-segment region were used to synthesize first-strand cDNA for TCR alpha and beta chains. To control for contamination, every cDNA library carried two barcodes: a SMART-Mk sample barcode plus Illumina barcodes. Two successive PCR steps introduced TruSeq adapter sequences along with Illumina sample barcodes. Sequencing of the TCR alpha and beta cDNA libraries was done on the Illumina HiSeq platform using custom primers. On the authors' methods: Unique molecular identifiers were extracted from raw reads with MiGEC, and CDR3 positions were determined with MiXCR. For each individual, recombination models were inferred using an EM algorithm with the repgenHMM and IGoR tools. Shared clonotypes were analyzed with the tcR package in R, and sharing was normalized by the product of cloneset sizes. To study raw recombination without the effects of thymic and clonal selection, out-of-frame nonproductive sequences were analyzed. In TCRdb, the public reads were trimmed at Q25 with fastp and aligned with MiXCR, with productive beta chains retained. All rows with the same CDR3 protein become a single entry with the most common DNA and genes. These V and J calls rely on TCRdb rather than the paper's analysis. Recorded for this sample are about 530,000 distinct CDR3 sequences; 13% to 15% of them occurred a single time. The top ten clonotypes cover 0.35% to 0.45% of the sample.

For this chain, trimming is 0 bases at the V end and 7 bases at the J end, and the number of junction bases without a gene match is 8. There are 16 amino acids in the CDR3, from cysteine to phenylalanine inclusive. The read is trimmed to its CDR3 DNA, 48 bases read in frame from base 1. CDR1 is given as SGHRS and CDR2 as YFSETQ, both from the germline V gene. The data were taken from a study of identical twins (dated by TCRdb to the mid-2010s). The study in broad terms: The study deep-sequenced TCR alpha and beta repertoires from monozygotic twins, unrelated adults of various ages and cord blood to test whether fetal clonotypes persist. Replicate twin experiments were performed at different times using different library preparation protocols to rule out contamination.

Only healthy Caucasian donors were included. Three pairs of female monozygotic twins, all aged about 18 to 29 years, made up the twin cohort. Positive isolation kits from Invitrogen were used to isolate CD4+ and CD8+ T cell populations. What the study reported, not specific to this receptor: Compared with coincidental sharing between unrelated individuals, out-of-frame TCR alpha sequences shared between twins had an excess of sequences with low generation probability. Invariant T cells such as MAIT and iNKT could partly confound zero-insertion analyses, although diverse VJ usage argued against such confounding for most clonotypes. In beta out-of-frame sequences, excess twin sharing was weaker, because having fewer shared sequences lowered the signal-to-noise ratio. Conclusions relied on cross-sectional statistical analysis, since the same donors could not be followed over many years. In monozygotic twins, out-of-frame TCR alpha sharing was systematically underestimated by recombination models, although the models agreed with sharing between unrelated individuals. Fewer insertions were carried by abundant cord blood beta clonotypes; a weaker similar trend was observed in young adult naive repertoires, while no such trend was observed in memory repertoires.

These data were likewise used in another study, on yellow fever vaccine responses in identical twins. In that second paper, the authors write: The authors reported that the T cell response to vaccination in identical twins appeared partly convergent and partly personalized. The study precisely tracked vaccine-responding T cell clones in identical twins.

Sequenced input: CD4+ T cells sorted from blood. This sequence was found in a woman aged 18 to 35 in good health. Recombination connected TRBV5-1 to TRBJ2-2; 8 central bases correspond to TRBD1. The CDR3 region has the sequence CASSLGTGQGFGELFF. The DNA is TGCGCCAGCAGCTTGGGGACCGGACAGGGATTCGGGGAGCTGTTTTTT.